This T cell receptor beta chain derives from a study of beta chain features in type 1 diabetes. Sequencing targeted expressed TCRB transcripts, as all isolated RNA had been reverse transcribed. Sequenced by immunoSEQ multiplex PCR; TCRdb stores in-frame clones only, minus some. The data show 300,000 to 350,000 clones, roughly 8% seen once. The CDR3 runs to 16 residues. Trimming at V came to 4 bases and at J to 0 bases, leaving 6 bases not matched to a gene. The germline V gene has CDR1 SNHLY and CDR2 FYNNEI. In its sample, this clone was seen a few times. Sequenced input: central memory CD4+ T cells from blood. The chain couples TRBV2 to TRBJ2-4, with 7 bases that match TRBD2. This clonotype was obtained from a woman between 18 and 29 years old in good health. CDR3 residues: CASSGLGLVAKNIQYF. The CDR3 coding sequence is TGTGCCAGCAGTGGCCTAGGACTAGTAGCCAAAAACATTCAGTACTTC.